What follows are 27 T cell receptor beta chains derived from one specimen sequenced in a study of blood T cell repertoires in COVID-19 (dated by TCRdb to 2018 to 2021). The library was obtained by the immunoSEQ multiplex PCR assay. Drawn from immuneACCESS, this table holds only the in-frame rearrangements with V and J called that TCRdb kept. Clones are partly lost; checked studies trace under half to an unresolved V gene and leave the rest unexplained. In all, the sample holds about 190,000 clones, and approximately 79% of those were seen once. The ten largest clones represent around 15% of the sample. Source material: peripheral blood. These receptors originate from a man between 25 and 39 years old with active or convalescent COVID-19.

The gene calls are TRBV24-1 and TRBJ2-3; 8 nucleotides agree with TRBD1. Germline CDR1 and CDR2: KGHDR and SFDVKD. The V gene end was trimmed by 5 bases and the J gene end by 1 base; junction bases not matched to a gene: 7. CDR3 size: 16 residues. The DNA for the CDR3 is TGTGCCACCAGTGCCAACCCGACAGGGGGCACAGATACGCAGTATTTT. Protein: CATSANPTGGTDTQYF.

V is TRBV19 and J is TRBJ2-3; TRBD2 agrees at 10 bases. Germline values: CDR1 LNHDA, CDR2 SQIVND (reference sequence). The J segment lost 3 bases and the V segment lost 8 bases, leaving 8 bases of the junction unmatched. The CDR3 sequence is 15 residues long. The CDR3 DNA follows: TGTGCCAGTGCTGGGACTAGCGCCCAGACAGATACGCAGTATTTT. It encodes CASAGTSAQTDTQYF.

In this sample, this clone turned up once. The same CDR3 is also encoded by other DNA sequences in this sample. The rearrangement uses TRBV5-1 and TRBJ2-5, with D perhaps TRBD2 (6 bases). The germline gives CDR1 SGHRS, CDR2 YFSETQ. The V end was cut by 2 bases, the J end by 3 bases, with 8 bases between. This CDR3 region has 13 residues. CDR3 sequence reads: CASSLTGEETQYF. The CDR3 DNA reads TGCGCCAGCAGCTTAACGGGGGAAGAGACCCAGTACTTC.

This chain links TRBV7-8 with TRBJ2-7; the D is unclear. From germline, CDR1 is SGHVS and CDR2 FQNEAQ. This CDR3 has 14 amino acids. Between the trimmed V and J ends, which lost 5 bases and 5 bases, there was a span of 16 bases. In nucleotides, the CDR3 is TGTGCCAGCAGCGTTGAGTTGGGCCACCACGAGCAGTACTTC. Amino acid sequence: CASSVELGHHEQYF.

The V gene is TRBV11-2, the J gene TRBJ1-1; perhaps TRBD1 as D (5 bases). V lost 3 bases to trimming and J lost 6 bases, with 8 bases between them. Germline V gene lookup returns CDR1 SGHAT and CDR2 FQNNGV. The CDR3 has 12 amino acids. For the CDR3, the DNA is TGTGCCAGCAGCTTCGGGGGGGCTGAAGCTTTCTTT. Translation gives CASSFGGAEAFF.

The CDR3 DNA is TGTGCCAGCAGTAAGGACAGGGCTCGGGAGCAGTACTTC. Translated, it gives CASSKDRAREQYF. The chain couples TRBV6-5 to TRBJ2-7, with 8 bases identical to TRBD1. There are 13 residues in the CDR3. With 5 bases clipped from V and 7 bases from J, the junction kept 7 bases outside the gene matches. Germline-derived CDR1 and CDR2 are MNHEY and SVGAGI.

The chain combines TRBV5-1 with TRBJ2-5; maybe TRBD2 (6 bases). Trimming removed 0 bases at V and 5 bases at J, with 11 bases between. Germline lookup yields CDR1 SGHRS and CDR2 YFSETQ. This CDR3 contains 14 residues. CDR3 nucleotides: TGCGCCAGCAGCTTGGTTTCGGGGAGGGAGACCCAGTACTTC. Translation gives CASSLVSGRETQYF.

V and J are TRBV6-5 and TRBJ1-2; 9 bases align to TRBD1. This CDR3 contains 15 residues. Germline V gene data show CDR1 as MNHEY and CDR2 as SVGAGI. J gave up 1 base and V 6 bases, and 6 bases lay outside the gene matches. For the CDR3, the DNA is TGTGCCAGCAGAACACCGGGACAGGGTAACTATGGCTACACCTTC. Translating gives CASRTPGQGNYGYTF.

The gene calls are TRBV19 and TRBJ2-5, with 8 nucleotides matching TRBD2. The V segment lost 1 base and the J segment 1 base; nucleotides outside the gene matches: 5. Germline assignment: CDR1 LNHDA and CDR2 SQIVND (reference sequence). CDR3 size: 16 residues. CDR3 protein: CASSIGLAGRQETQYF. In DNA, the CDR3 is TGTGCCAGTAGTATAGGGCTAGCGGGCCGCCAAGAGACCCAGTACTTC.

The chain has TRBV19 and TRBJ1-1; D might be TRBD1 (6 bases). The V gene lost 6 bases and the J gene lost 4 bases, with 12 bases spanning the gap. Germline V gene data show CDR1 as LNHDA and CDR2 as SQIVND (reference sequence). This CDR3 is 13 amino acids long. CDR3 sequence reads: CASRGQGFTEAFF. The CDR3 DNA reads TGTGCCAGTAGGGGGCAGGGGTTCACTGAAGCTTTCTTT.

The J gene is TRBJ2-5, the V gene TRBV30; D remains unclear. V was clipped by 1 base and J by 1 base, with 4 bases between them. The V gene's germline CDR1 is GTSNPN and CDR2 SVGIG (reference sequence). The CDR3 is 12 amino acids. CDR3 nucleotides: TGTGCCTGGAGTGGGCTCCAAGAGACCCAGTACTTC. It encodes CAWSGLQETQYF.

The V gene is TRBV28, the J gene TRBJ1-2; 9 positions agree with TRBD1. V shed 6 bases and J 3 bases; nucleotides not matched to a gene: 8. The CDR3 spans 15 residues. Germline CDR1 MDHEN, CDR2 SYDVKM. DNA for the CDR3: TGTGCCAGCAGACGTCCCGGGACAGGGTACTATGGCTACACCTTC. Protein product: CASRRPGTGYYGYTF.

V gene TRBV5-4 combines with J gene TRBJ2-2; TRBD1 aligns across 10 bases. V dropped 4 bases and J dropped 4; count of bases not matched to a gene: 7. The CDR3 length is 16 residues. Germline CDR1 SGHNT, CDR2 YYREEE (reference sequence). In DNA form, the CDR3 reads TGTGCCAGCAGCAGACAGGGGGCGGGTACCACCGGGGAGCTGTTTTTT. Amino acid sequence: CASSRQGAGTTGELFF.

This clone has just a few counts. The V gene is TRBV28, the J gene TRBJ2-1, with D perhaps TRBD1 (7 bases). This CDR3 spans 15 amino acids. CDR1 is MDHEN, CDR2 SYDVKM, per germline. Deletions cut 6 bases from V and 6 bases from J, with 18 bases between. CDR3: CASSPGGGESNEQFF. The CDR3 DNA is TGTGCCAGCAGCCCTGGAGGGGGCGAGTCCAATGAGCAGTTCTTC.

V is TRBV7-9 and J is TRBJ2-3; 10 nucleotides line up with TRBD1. The CDR3 totals 17 residues. Germline V gene sequence: CDR1 SEHNR, CDR2 FQNEAQ (reference sequence). V lost 1 base to trimming and J lost 6 bases; unmatched junction nucleotides: 10. The CDR3: CASSLGQGAEEGDTQYF. The CDR3 DNA is TGTGCCAGCAGCTTAGGACAGGGGGCGGAAGAAGGGGATACGCAGTATTTT.

This clone has only a few counts. The chain links TRBV6-2 or TRBV6-3 to TRBJ2-1; TRBD2 matches at 11 bases. Per the germline V gene, CDR1 is MNHEY and CDR2 is SVGEGT. V lost 5 bases and J lost 6; bases outside the gene matches: 3. The CDR3 is 14 amino acids. CDR3 sequence reads: CASSASGRRNEQFF. As DNA, the CDR3 is TGTGCCAGCAGTGCTAGCGGGAGGCGCAATGAGCAGTTCTTC.

This clone occurred a few times. This rearrangement joins TRBV5-1 to TRBJ1-1, with D possibly TRBD1 on 5 matching bases. The V gene lost 4 bases and the J gene lost 4 bases, with 17 bases spanning the gap. The CDR3 covers 15 residues. Per the germline V gene, CDR1 is SGHRS and CDR2 is YFSETQ. CDR3 coding DNA: TGCGCCAGCAGCAGTACAGGCGTCCCAGGCACTGAAGCTTTCTTT. This gives the protein CASSSTGVPGTEAFF.

The chain joins TRBV11-3 to TRBJ2-1; D unresolved. V was cut by 3 bases and J by 0 bases, with 12 bases left in between. This CDR3 comprises 16 residues. Germline lookup yields CDR1 SGHNT and CDR2 YENEEA. CDR3 DNA sequence: TGTGCCAGCAGCTTCCCCGACTGGTTCTCCTACAATGAGCAGTTCTTC. Its protein product is CASSFPDWFSYNEQFF.

The chain is built from TRBV7-2 and TRBJ2-5, with D tentatively TRBD2 (5 bases). Germline V gene lookup returns CDR1 SGHTA and CDR2 FQGNSA. V dropped 1 base and J dropped 7 bases, with 7 bases sitting between them. This CDR3 has 12 amino acids. CDR3 nucleotide sequence: TGTGCCAGCAGCTTAGGGGAGTGGACCCAGTACTTC. Its translation: CASSLGEWTQYF.

This clone was recorded a few times. The gene calls are TRBV7-2 and TRBJ1-6, with 9 nucleotides matching TRBD1. The CDR3 runs 14 residues. Germline CDR1 reads SGHTA; CDR2 reads FQGNSA. V shed 6 bases and J 10 bases; nucleotides not matched to a gene: 7. The CDR3 region is CASSFTGGQSPLHF. The CDR3 DNA reads TGTGCCAGCAGTTTTACAGGGGGCCAGTCACCCCTCCACTTT.

The V gene is TRBV11-2, the J gene TRBJ2-3; D might be TRBD2 (6 bases). V lost 1 base, J lost 1 base, and 12 bases lay in between. CDR3 length equals 16 residues. CDR1 is SGHAT and CDR2 is FQNNGV in the germline V gene. The DNA of the CDR3 is TGTGCCAGCAGCTTAGTTAAGCGGGCCGGCACAGATACGCAGTATTTT. Protein sequence: CASSLVKRAGTDTQYF.

This rearrangement joins TRBV7-2 to TRBJ2-7; maybe TRBD1 (6 bases). Per germline, CDR1 SGHTA and CDR2 FQGNSA. Trimming removed 7 bases at V and 5 bases at J, with 18 bases between. The CDR3 sequence is 14 residues long. The CDR3 sequence is CASIRAGVGHEQYF. Here the CDR3 DNA reads TGTGCCAGCATCCGGGCAGGGGTAGGGCACGAGCAGTACTTC.

The V and J genes are TRBV7-9 and TRBJ2-7; 8 bases agree with TRBD1. V trimming: 3 bases; J trimming: 2 bases; junction bases outside the gene matches: 3. The CDR3 has 14 residues. Germline CDR1 reads SEHNR; CDR2 reads FQNEAQ (reference sequence). CDR3 sequence (DNA): TGTGCCAGCAGCTTGACAGGGGAGGCCTACGAGCAGTACTTC. Its translation: CASSLTGEAYEQYF.

The chain combines TRBV7-9 with TRBJ2-5; tentative D call: TRBD2 (5 bases). Trimming took off 1 base at V and 5 bases at J, with 17 bases between the two ends. CDR1 and CDR2 from the germline V gene are SEHNR and FQNEAQ (reference sequence). This CDR3 is built from 16 residues. In DNA, the CDR3 is TGTGCCAGCAGCTTAGACCTCCAGCCTAGCCCGGAGACCCAGTACTTC. Amino acids: CASSLDLQPSPETQYF.

The V gene is TRBV28, the J gene TRBJ1-1; TRBD1 might be the D (5 bases). The CDR3 is made up of 15 amino acids. Trimming took off 6 bases at V and 3 bases at J, with 17 bases between the two ends. Germline-derived CDR1 and CDR2 are MDHEN and SYDVKM. The CDR3 region is CASSSAGRIDTEAFF. The CDR3 DNA reads as TGTGCCAGCAGCTCGGCAGGGCGAATAGACACTGAAGCTTTCTTT.

This clone occurred a few times. The DNA for the CDR3 is TGTGCCAGCGATTTTACTATGACAGGGACGGGGGCCCTCCACTTT. Translating it yields CASDFTMTGTGALHF. This chain joins TRBV2 and TRBJ1-6, with 7 bases aligning to TRBD1. This CDR3 comprises 15 residues. Trimming removed 8 bases from V and 14 bases from J; junction bases left unmatched: 18. Germline V gene lookup returns CDR1 SNHLY and CDR2 FYNNEI.

This chain connects TRBV24-1 to TRBJ1-1, with TRBD1 identical over 8 bases. The CDR3 is made up of 12 amino acids. CDR1 and CDR2 (germline): KGHDR, SFDVKD. The trim removed 5 bases at V and 6 bases at J, leaving 1 base unmatched. The CDR3 here is CATSGTGPEAFF. The DNA for the CDR3 is TGTGCCACCAGTGGGACAGGGCCTGAAGCTTTCTTT.